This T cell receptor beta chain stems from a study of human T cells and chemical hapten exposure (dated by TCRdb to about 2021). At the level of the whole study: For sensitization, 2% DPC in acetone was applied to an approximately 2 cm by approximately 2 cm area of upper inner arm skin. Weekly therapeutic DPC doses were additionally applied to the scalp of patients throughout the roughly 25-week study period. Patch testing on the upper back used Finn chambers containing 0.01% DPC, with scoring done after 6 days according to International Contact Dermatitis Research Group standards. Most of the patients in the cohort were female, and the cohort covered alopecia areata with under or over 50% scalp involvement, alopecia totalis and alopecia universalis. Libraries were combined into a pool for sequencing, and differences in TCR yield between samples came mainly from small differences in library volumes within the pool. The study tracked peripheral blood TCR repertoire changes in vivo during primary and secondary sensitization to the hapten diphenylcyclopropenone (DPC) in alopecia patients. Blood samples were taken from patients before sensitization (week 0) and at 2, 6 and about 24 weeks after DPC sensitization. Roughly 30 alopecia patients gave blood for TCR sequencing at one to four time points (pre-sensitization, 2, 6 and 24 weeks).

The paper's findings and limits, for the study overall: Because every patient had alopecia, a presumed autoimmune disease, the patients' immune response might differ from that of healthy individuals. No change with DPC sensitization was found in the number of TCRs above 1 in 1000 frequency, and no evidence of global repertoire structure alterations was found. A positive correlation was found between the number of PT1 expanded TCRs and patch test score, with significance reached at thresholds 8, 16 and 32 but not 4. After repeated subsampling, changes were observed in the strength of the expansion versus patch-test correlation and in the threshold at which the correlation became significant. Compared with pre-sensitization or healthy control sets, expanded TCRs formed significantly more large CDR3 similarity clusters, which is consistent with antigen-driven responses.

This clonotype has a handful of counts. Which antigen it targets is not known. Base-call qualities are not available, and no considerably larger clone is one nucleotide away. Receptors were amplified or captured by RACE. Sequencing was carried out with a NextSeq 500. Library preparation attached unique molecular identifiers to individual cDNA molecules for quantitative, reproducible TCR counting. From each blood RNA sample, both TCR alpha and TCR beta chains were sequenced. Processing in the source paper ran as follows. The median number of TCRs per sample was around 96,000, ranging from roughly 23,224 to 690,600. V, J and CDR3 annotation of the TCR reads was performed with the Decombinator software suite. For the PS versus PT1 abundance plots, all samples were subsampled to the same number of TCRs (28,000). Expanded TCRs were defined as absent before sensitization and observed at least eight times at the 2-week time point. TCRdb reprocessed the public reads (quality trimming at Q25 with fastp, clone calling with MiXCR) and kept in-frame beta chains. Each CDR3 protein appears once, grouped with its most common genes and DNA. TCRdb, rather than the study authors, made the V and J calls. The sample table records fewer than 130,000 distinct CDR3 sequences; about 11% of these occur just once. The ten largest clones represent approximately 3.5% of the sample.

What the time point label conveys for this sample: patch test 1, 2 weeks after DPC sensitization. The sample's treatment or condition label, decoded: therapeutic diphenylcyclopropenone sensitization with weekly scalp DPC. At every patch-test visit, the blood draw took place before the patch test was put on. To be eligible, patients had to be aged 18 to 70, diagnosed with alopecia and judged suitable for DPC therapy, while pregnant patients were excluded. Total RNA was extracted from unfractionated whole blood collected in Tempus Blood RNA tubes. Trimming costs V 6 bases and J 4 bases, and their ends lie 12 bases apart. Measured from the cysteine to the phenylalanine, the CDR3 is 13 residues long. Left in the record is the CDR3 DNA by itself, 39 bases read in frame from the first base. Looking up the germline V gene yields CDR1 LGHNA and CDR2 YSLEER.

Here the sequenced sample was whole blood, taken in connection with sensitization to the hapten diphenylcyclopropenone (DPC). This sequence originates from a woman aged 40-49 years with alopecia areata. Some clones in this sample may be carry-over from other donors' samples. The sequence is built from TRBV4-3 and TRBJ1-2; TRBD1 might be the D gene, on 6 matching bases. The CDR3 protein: CASSKGDSYGYTF. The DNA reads TGCGCCAGCAGTAAGGGGGATAGCTATGGCTACACCTTC.